The 11 T cell receptor beta chains presented below share a single source sample, sequenced in a study of T-cell reconstitution after alpha-beta-depleted transplantation in children. Construction of the TCRbeta library involved unique molecular identifiers. One entry per CDR3 protein, called by TCRdb with MiXCR from the PCR reads. The table records hundreds of thousands of distinct CDR3 sequences, under 15% of them present only once. The source was PBMCs from the stem cell graft donor, collected from the stem cell graft. The receptor set was obtained from a human donor who donated a stem cell graft to a child with combined immunodeficiency.

This sequence joins TRBV20-1 and TRBJ1-5; unclear D gene. V dropped 3 bases and J dropped 2 bases, with 8 bases sitting between them. Germline assignment: CDR1 DFQATT and CDR2 SNEGSKA (reference sequence). The CDR3 covers 13 residues. For the CDR3, the DNA is TGCAGTGCTAGCATGATTGGCAATCAGCCCCAGCATTTT. Amino acids: CSASMIGNQPQHF.

The rearrangement links TRBV27 to TRBJ2-7; 7 nucleotides match TRBD1. V lost 5 bases, J lost 1 base, and 8 bases stayed unmatched. CDR1 MNHEY and CDR2 SMNVEV come from the germline V gene (reference sequence). CDR3 length equals 15 residues. The CDR3 is CASSPSGTESYEQYF. In DNA, the CDR3 is TGTGCCAGCAGTCCGTCCGGGACAGAGTCCTACGAGCAGTACTTC.

This clonotype was picked up many times. The V gene is TRBV5-1, the J gene TRBJ2-1; D might be TRBD1 or TRBD2, each matching 5 bases. The CDR3 loop spans 14 amino acids. V dropped 0 bases and J dropped 3 bases, with 7 bases sitting between them. CDR1 SGHRS and CDR2 YFSETQ come from the germline V gene. The CDR3 loop reads CASSLAGRYNEQFF. The CDR3 DNA reads as TGCGCCAGCAGCTTGGCGGGACGCTACAATGAGCAGTTCTTC.

There are a few counts of this clonotype. The chain carries TRBV7-9 and TRBJ2-7; possibly TRBD1 or TRBD2 for D (5 bases each). The CDR3 is made up of 12 amino acids. Trimming shortened V by 3 bases and J by 4 bases, and 7 bases separated the two germline ends. The V gene's germline CDR1 is SEHNR and CDR2 FQNEAQ (reference sequence). In nucleotides, the CDR3 is TGTGCCAGCAGCTTGGGGGAGTACGAGCAGTACTTC. As protein: CASSLGEYEQYF.

This chain joins TRBV6-5 and TRBJ2-7, with D possibly TRBD1 on 6 matching bases. There are 15 residues in the CDR3. In germline, CDR1 is MNHEY, CDR2 SVGAGI. Trimming left V 4 bases short and J 5 bases short, with 18 bases between. CDR3 bases: TGTGCCAGCAGTTCTCCGTTACAGGGTTGGCACGAGCAGTACTTC. Translated, it gives CASSSPLQGWHEQYF.

This clonotype was observed many times. The rearrangement links TRBV4-3 to TRBJ2-1, with unresolved D. CDR3 length: 16 amino acids. Germline V gene data show CDR1 as LGHNA and CDR2 as YSLEER. V lost 0 bases to trimming and J lost 2 bases, with 11 bases between them. CDR3 in amino acids: CASSQDLGATYNEQFF. DNA of the CDR3: TGCGCCAGCAGCCAAGATTTGGGTGCGACCTACAATGAGCAGTTCTTC.

In the case of this clonotype: The junction differs from germline at one of its ends, possibly a read error. The rearrangement joins TRBV7-7 to TRBJ2-2, with 7 bases identical to TRBD1. CDR1 and CDR2 (germline): SSHAT, FNYEAQ (reference sequence). CDR3 length equals 16 residues. CDR3 residues: CASSTRQGLNTGELFF. The CDR3 DNA follows: TGTGCTAGCAGCACCCGACAGGGTTTGAACACCGGGGAGCTGTTTTTT.

Many counts were recorded for this clonotype. The rearrangement links TRBV9 to TRBJ2-3, with 8 positions matching TRBD2. Per germline, CDR1 SGDLS and CDR2 YYNGEE. V dropped 6 bases and J dropped 2; count of bases not matched to a gene: 8. The CDR3 length is 15 residues. CDR3 loop: CASTIAGRPTDTQYF. CDR3 nucleotide sequence: TGTGCCAGCACCATAGCGGGAAGGCCCACAGATACGCAGTATTTT.

This clonotype has just a few counts. V is TRBV6-5 and J is TRBJ2-7; D tentatively fits TRBD1 or TRBD2 (5 bases each). The CDR3 contains 15 residues. The germline V and J ends were trimmed by 5 bases and 1 base, with 15 bases remaining between them. The germline CDR1 and CDR2 sequences are MNHEY and SVGAGI. CDR3 nucleotides: TGTGCCAGCAGTACCCTGCCCGGGGCATCCTACGAGCAGTACTTC. Protein sequence: CASSTLPGASYEQYF.

This chain connects TRBV10-3 to TRBJ2-1, with 10 bases lining up with TRBD1. The CDR3 is 14 amino acids. Trimming removed 7 bases from V and 7 bases from J; junction bases left unmatched: 7. Per the germline V gene, CDR1 is ENHRY and CDR2 is SYGVKD. In DNA, the CDR3 is TGTGCCATCACCCGGGACAGGGGTCGGAATGAGCAGTTCTTC. It specifies CAITRDRGRNEQFF.

This clonotype was seen at least ten times. The genes are TRBV25-1 and TRBJ2-2, with a tentative D call TRBD2 (5 bases). Trimming took 4 bases from V and 6 from J, leaving 6 bases between them. CDR3 size: 12 residues. Germline assignment: CDR1 MGHDK and CDR2 SYGVNS. The CDR3: CASSGGSGELFF. DNA for the CDR3: TGTGCCAGCAGTGGAGGGTCCGGGGAGCTGTTTTTT.